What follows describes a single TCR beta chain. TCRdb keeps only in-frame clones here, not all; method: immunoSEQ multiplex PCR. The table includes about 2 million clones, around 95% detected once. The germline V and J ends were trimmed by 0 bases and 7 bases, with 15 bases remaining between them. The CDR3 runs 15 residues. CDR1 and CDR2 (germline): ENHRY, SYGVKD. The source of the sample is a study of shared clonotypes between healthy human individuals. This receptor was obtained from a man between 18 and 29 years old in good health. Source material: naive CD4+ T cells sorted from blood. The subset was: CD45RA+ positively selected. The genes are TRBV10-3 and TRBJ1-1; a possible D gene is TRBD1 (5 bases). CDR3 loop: CAISESKTGGIEAFF. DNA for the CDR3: TGTGCCATCAGTGAGTCGAAAACAGGAGGAATTGAAGCTTTCTTT.